Following are 26 T cell receptor beta chains from one sample sequenced in a study of blood T cell repertoires in COVID-19 (dated by TCRdb to the early 2020s). Receptor libraries were prepared by the immunoSEQ multiplex PCR assay. Imported from immuneACCESS, the table was reduced by TCRdb to in-frame sequences with V and J called. These copies leave out some clones; in studies compared against another copy, an unresolved V gene accounts for under half, and the cause of the remainder is not known. The sample table shows some 50,000 clones, and approximately 84% are seen once. Together, the top ten hold approximately 4.5% of the sample. Material: peripheral blood. Receptor source: a man in his fifties or sixties with active COVID-19.

The J gene is TRBJ2-3, the V gene TRBV6-5; weak D call: TRBD2 (6 bases). Trimming took 0 bases from V and 2 from J, leaving 12 bases between them. The germline CDR1 and CDR2 sequences are MNHEY and SVGAGI. This CDR3 has 16 amino acids. CDR3 residues: CASSYSVAVHTDTQYF. The CDR3 DNA follows: TGTGCCAGCAGTTACTCTGTAGCGGTCCACACAGATACGCAGTATTTT.

This clone has a single count. This chain's CDR3 is CASSLLGGLAFF. The CDR3 nucleotides are TGTGCCAGCAGCTTATTGGGGGGGCTAGCTTTCTTT. This sequence joins TRBV7-9 and TRBJ1-1; D is perhaps TRBD1 (6 bases). Deletions cut 2 bases from V and 10 bases from J, with 11 bases between. The CDR3 is 12 residues long. The V gene's germline CDR1 is SEHNR and CDR2 FQNEAQ (reference sequence).

This chain joins TRBV6-2 or TRBV6-3 and TRBJ1-1; 8 positions agree with TRBD1. CDR1 is MNHEY, CDR2 SVGEGT, per germline. V lost 2 bases, J lost 5 bases, and 7 bases stayed unmatched. The CDR3 loop spans 15 amino acids. The CDR3 bases are TGTGCCAGCAGTTACCGAAGGACAGGGATTACTGAAGCTTTCTTT. Translation: CASSYRRTGITEAFF.

The table lists this clone with a count of one. The rearrangement joins TRBV27 to TRBJ2-5; D is perhaps TRBD2 (5 bases). Germline V CDR1 and CDR2: MNHEY, SMNVEV (reference sequence). V was shortened by 7 bases and J by 5 bases, with 14 bases between the two germline ends. This CDR3 has 13 residues. This CDR3 reads CASTPGAGETQYF. The CDR3, as DNA: TGTGCCAGCACGCCGGGTGCGGGTGAGACCCAGTACTTC.

This chain connects TRBV6-2 or TRBV6-3 to TRBJ2-3; the match to TRBD2 covers 7 bases. This CDR3 is 20 amino acids long. Germline lookup yields CDR1 MNHEY and CDR2 SVGEGT. Trimming took 0 bases from V and 7 from J; bases not matched to a gene: 22. CDR3 coding DNA: TGTGCCAGCAGTTACTCTCGCCCCGGAATTGGCGGGGGATCCCGGAATACGCAGTATTTT. This translates into CASSYSRPGIGGGSRNTQYF.

V gene TRBV27 combines with J gene TRBJ1-5; 8 bases agree with TRBD1. CDR1 and CDR2 (germline): MNHEY, SMNVEV (reference sequence). J was trimmed by 2 bases and V by 4 bases; bases with no gene match: 4. This CDR3 comprises 15 residues. CDR3 in amino acids: CASSSGTGRNQPQHF. CDR3 sequence (DNA): TGTGCCAGCAGTTCCGGGACAGGCCGCAATCAGCCCCAGCATTTT.

The V and J genes are TRBV28 and TRBJ1-2; TRBD1 aligns across 7 bases. The CDR3 covers 13 residues. CDR1 and CDR2 (germline): MDHEN, SYDVKM. Trimming at V came to 6 bases and at J to 5 bases, leaving 6 bases not matched to a gene. As DNA, the CDR3 is TGTGCCAGCAGGGTAGGGACAGCGTATGGCTACACCTTC. Encoded protein: CASRVGTAYGYTF.

The CDR3 bases are TGTGCCAGCTCACCACCCCGGGGACAGATATCCTACAATGAGCAGTTCTTC. As protein: CASSPPRGQISYNEQFF. The V call is TRBV18, the J call TRBJ2-1; 7 bases align to TRBD1. The CDR3 loop spans 17 amino acids. V shed 0 bases and J 1 base; nucleotides not matched to a gene: 6. The V gene's germline CDR1 is KGHSH and CDR2 LQKENI.

The rearrangement links TRBV15 to TRBJ2-5; D gene ambiguous. Germline CDR1 is LNHNV and CDR2 is YYDKDF (reference sequence). This CDR3 spans 13 amino acids. V lost 0 bases, J lost 5 bases, and 7 bases lay in between. CDR3 sequence: CATSREGLETQYF. As DNA, the CDR3 is TGTGCCACCAGCAGAGAGGGCCTTGAGACCCAGTACTTC.

This clone was counted a single time. The chain carries TRBV7-6 and TRBJ1-6; perhaps TRBD1 as D (6 bases). The CDR3 sequence is 19 residues long. Deletions cut 2 bases from V and 0 bases from J, with 17 bases between. Germline CDR1 reads SGHVS; CDR2 reads FNYEAQ. The CDR3 loop is CASSLTPGQPSSYNSPLHF. The CDR3 DNA reads TGTGCCAGCAGCTTAACCCCCGGACAGCCCTCCTCCTATAATTCACCCCTCCACTTT. The entire variable domain, with the rest obtained from reference TRBV7-6 and TRBJ1-6, is as follows: GAGVSQSPRYKVTKRGQDVALRCDPISGHVSLYWYRQALGQGPEFLTYFNYEAQQDKSGLPNDRFSAERPEGSISTLTIQRTEQRDSAMYRCASSLTPGQPSSYNSPLHFGNGTRLTVT.

This chain's CDR3 is CASSGGQGYGELFF. The CDR3 DNA reads as TGTGCCAGCAGCGGCGGACAGGGGTACGGGGAGCTGTTTTTT. The chain uses TRBV5-4 and TRBJ2-2; 9 bases are a match to TRBD1. CDR3 size: 14 residues. Germline-derived CDR1 and CDR2 are SGHNT and YYREEE (reference sequence). J gave up 7 bases and V 4 bases, and 5 bases lay outside the gene matches.

V usage is TRBV4-3 and J usage is TRBJ2-2; 9 bases are shared with TRBD1. CDR1 and CDR2 from the germline V gene are LGHNA and YSLEER. This CDR3 is built from 15 residues. With 9 bases clipped from V and 0 bases from J, the junction kept 5 bases outside the gene matches. The CDR3 bases are TGCGCCAGTTCGAGGGACAGGGCGAACACCGGGGAGCTGTTTTTT. Translating it yields CASSRDRANTGELFF.

This clone was counted between two and nine times. The V gene is TRBV10-3, the J gene TRBJ2-3; 8 bases are a match to TRBD1. CDR3 length: 14 residues. V was pared by 7 bases and J by 1 base, with 4 bases of the junction left unmatched. CDR1 and CDR2 from the germline V gene are ENHRY and SYGVKD. The CDR3 loop reads CAINLGQGTDTQYF. The CDR3 coding sequence is TGTGCCATCAACCTGGGACAGGGCACAGATACGCAGTATTTT.

In DNA form, the CDR3 reads TGTGCCAGCAGTGAAGTGGGCAGGTATGAAGCTTTCTTT. Translating gives CASSEVGRYEAFF. This rearrangement joins TRBV6-1 to TRBJ1-1; D is unclear. V lost 1 base and J lost 7, with 10 bases in between. This CDR3 is 13 amino acids long. Looked up from germline, CDR1 is MNHNS and CDR2 is SASEGT.

This clone was observed a single time. This rearrangement joins TRBV24-1 to TRBJ2-4, with D perhaps matching TRBD2 (6 bases). Germline CDR1 reads KGHDR; CDR2 reads SFDVKD. The ends were cut back, 5 bases at V and 8 bases at J, with 15 bases in the middle. The CDR3 sequence is 14 residues long. DNA for the CDR3: TGTGCCACCAGTGCGGGGGTTGGGGCGGACATTCAGTACTTC. This gives the protein CATSAGVGADIQYF.

This clone appeared once. V is TRBV7-9 and J is TRBJ2-3; 9 positions match TRBD1. CDR3 length equals 15 residues. Germline CDR1 and CDR2: SEHNR and FQNEAQ (reference sequence). The V and J ends lost 5 bases and 5 bases, in that order; junction bases with no gene match: 8. The DNA for the CDR3 is TGTGCCAGCAGCCCCGGACAGGGGTACCGAGATACGCAGTATTTT. It encodes CASSPGQGYRDTQYF.

V gene TRBV29-1 combines with J gene TRBJ1-2, with 9 positions matching TRBD1. Germline trimming cut 4 bases from V and 6 bases from J; bases unmatched to any gene: 3. The germline V gene encodes CDR1 SQVTM and CDR2 ANQGSEA. The CDR3 contains 12 residues. The CDR3 loop is CSVVDRGDGYTF. CDR3 sequence (DNA): TGCAGCGTTGTGGACAGGGGTGATGGCTACACCTTC.

This chain uses TRBV7-9 with TRBJ1-2; the match to TRBD1 covers 7 bases. The germline V gene has CDR1 SEHNR and CDR2 FQNEAQ (reference sequence). After removal of 4 bases from V and 7 bases from J, the junction contained 6 bases not matched to a gene. The CDR3 runs 13 residues. CDR3 nucleotide sequence: TGTGCCAGCAGCTGGGGACAGACGGCTGGCTACACCTTC. This gives the protein CASSWGQTAGYTF.

The chain is built from TRBV5-8 and TRBJ1-5; possibly TRBD1 for D (5 bases). Per the germline V gene, CDR1 is SGHTS and CDR2 is YDEGEE. V lost 7 bases to trimming and J lost 6 bases, with 23 bases between them. The CDR3 runs 16 residues. This chain's CDR3 is CASATYPGGVGQPQHF. The CDR3 DNA reads as TGTGCCAGCGCAACTTATCCGGGAGGGGTTGGTCAGCCCCAGCATTTT.

The CDR3 DNA follows: TGCGCCAGCAGCTTGAACCGACAGGGTTTTTGGGGCTACACCTTC. It encodes CASSLNRQGFWGYTF. The V call is TRBV5-1, the J call TRBJ1-2; 7 bases align to TRBD1. This CDR3 comprises 15 residues. Germline CDR1 reads SGHRS; CDR2 reads YFSETQ. The ends lost 1 base at V and 8 bases at J; junction bases unmatched: 11.

This clone was recorded once. The V gene is TRBV2, the J gene TRBJ2-7, with 8 bases fitting TRBD2. V trimming: 5 bases; J trimming: 6 bases; junction bases outside the gene matches: 9. Germline V gene sequence: CDR1 SNHLY, CDR2 FYNNEI. CDR3 length: 14 residues. The CDR3 DNA reads TGTGCCAGCAGTAAGAGCACTAGCGGCGGCGAGCAGTACTTC. Translating gives CASSKSTSGGEQYF.

This chain joins TRBV5-1 and TRBJ1-2; D gene ambiguous. This CDR3 contains 13 residues. CDR1 and CDR2 (germline): SGHRS, YFSETQ. V was clipped by 0 bases and J by 6 bases, with 9 bases between them. CDR3 in DNA: TGCGCCAGCAGCTTGGTCGCTCAGGATGGCTACACCTTC. Translation gives CASSLVAQDGYTF.

The genes are TRBV10-3 and TRBJ2-7, with TRBD1 identical over 7 bases. Germline assignment: CDR1 ENHRY and CDR2 SYGVKD. V gave up 2 bases and J gave up 3 bases; unmatched junction bases: 7. This CDR3 comprises 15 residues. The chain's CDR3 is CAISEARDSRYEQYF. In DNA form, the CDR3 reads TGTGCCATCAGTGAGGCCCGGGACAGCCGCTACGAGCAGTACTTC.

The chain combines TRBV6-1 with TRBJ1-1, with D tentatively TRBD1 (5 bases). The CDR3 loop spans 15 amino acids. Trimming cost V 5 bases and J 1 base, with 14 bases left between them. The V gene's germline CDR1 is MNHNS and CDR2 SASEGT. The chain's CDR3 is CASSFGVGGNTEAFF. The DNA for the CDR3 is TGTGCCAGCAGTTTTGGGGTGGGGGGGAACACTGAAGCTTTCTTT.

The V gene is TRBV4-2, the J gene TRBJ2-1, with no clear D. CDR1 and CDR2 (germline): LGHNA, YNFKEQ. This CDR3 region has 14 residues. The V gene lost 3 bases and the J gene lost 5 bases, with 11 bases spanning the gap. CDR3 sequence (DNA): TGTGCCAGCAGCCAGGGCTTCGACGACAATGAGCAGTTCTTC. Protein product: CASSQGFDDNEQFF.

V gene TRBV6-2 or TRBV6-3 combines with J gene TRBJ2-3; 9 nucleotides match TRBD2. V was clipped by 5 bases and J by 6 bases; unmatched bases: 15. Germline values: CDR1 MNHEY, CDR2 SVGEGT. The CDR3 runs to 17 residues. CDR3 protein: CASSPRGAGGLLDTQYF. CDR3 bases: TGTGCCAGCAGTCCCCGAGGAGCGGGGGGCTTGTTGGATACGCAGTATTTT.